This is a list of T cell receptor beta chains from one sample in a study of molecular identifiers for immune sequencing clone quantification. TCRdb itself ran the PCR reads through MiXCR, one entry per CDR3 protein. Here the sample spans 20,000 to 30,000 distinct CDR3 sequences, 15% to 20% being singletons. The sample comprised naive CD8+ T cells from blood, with Jurkat cell RNA spiked in. These TCRs come from a human donor in good health. Some libraries in this study had Jurkat cell RNA spiked in. Both conserved end residues are part of each CDR3. D genes are given only for firm matches. Clone size appears in some rows only: once, few, many, or a class for an expanded clone.

j_call d_call clone_size v_call cdr3_aa cdr3_nt
TRBJ2-1 TRBD1 many TRBV6-2/TRBV6-3 CASSLWDRGNEQFF TGTGCCAGCAGTTTGTGGGACAGGGGTAATGAGCAGTTCTTC
TRBJ1-2 TRBD1 many TRBV4-1 CASSHPGQGFGYTF TGCGCCAGCAGCCATCCCGGACAGGGTTTTGGCTACACCTTC
TRBJ2-5 . medium-sized TRBV7-2 CASSLVYVQETQYF TGTGCCAGCAGCTTAGTTTACGTACAAGAGACCCAGTACTTC
TRBJ2-5 TRBD1 many TRBV7-8 CASSLGSGGLQETQYF TGTGCCAGCAGCTTAGGGTCAGGGGGCTTGCAAGAGACCCAGTACTTC
TRBJ2-7 . many TRBV27 CASSPGPTPTDEQYF TGTGCCAGCAGTCCGGGTCCTACCCCCACCGACGAGCAGTACTTC
TRBJ2-5 . many TRBV19 CASSIPSGLKYQETQYF TGTGCCAGTAGTATTCCTTCAGGACTGAAGTACCAAGAGACCCAGTACTTC
TRBJ2-7 TRBD1 many TRBV5-4 CASSYRGQEAYEQYF TGTGCCAGCAGCTATCGCGGACAGGAAGCCTACGAGCAGTACTTC
TRBJ2-6 . many TRBV7-6 CASSPGPLSGANVLTF TGTGCCAGCAGCCCCGGCCCGCTTTCTGGGGCCAACGTCCTGACTTTC
TRBJ2-5 . many TRBV7-2 CASSRSSRGVETQYF TGTGCCAGCAGCCGGTCTTCGAGAGGGGTGGAGACCCAGTACTTC
TRBJ2-7 TRBD1 many TRBV6-2/TRBV6-3 CASSLTGGSEQYF TGTGCCAGCAGTTTGACAGGGGGAAGCGAGCAGTACTTC
TRBJ2-3 . medium-sized TRBV28 CASSLGGPEDTQYF TGTGCCAGCAGTTTAGGGGGGCCGGAAGATACGCAGTATTTT
TRBJ1-4 . many TRBV29-1 CSVEHRDLNEKLFF TGCAGCGTTGAACACAGGGACCTAAATGAAAAACTGTTTTTT
TRBJ2-1 . many TRBV28 CASSPRGAGSNNEQFF TGTGCCAGCAGTCCGAGAGGGGCAGGGTCGAACAATGAGCAGTTCTTC
TRBJ2-3 . medium-sized TRBV20-1 CSAPPWEGETDTQYF TGCAGTGCGCCGCCTTGGGAGGGGGAGACAGATACGCAGTATTTT
TRBJ2-1 . . TRBV29-1 CSVVLSGPEQFF TGCAGCGTCGTCCTTTCAGGGCCTGAGCAGTTCTTC
TRBJ2-3 . many TRBV18 CASSPQVVEGPTDTQYF TGTGCCAGCTCACCACAGGTTGTTGAGGGTCCCACAGATACGCAGTATTTT
TRBJ2-3 . . TRBV7-9 CASSFGIGRTDTQYF TGTGCCAGCAGCTTCGGGATAGGACGCACAGATACGCAGTATTTT
TRBJ2-3 . . TRBV7-8 CASSLVTGQDTQYF TGTGCCAGCAGCTTAGTTACGGGCCAAGATACGCAGTATTTT
TRBJ2-3 . many TRBV4-3 CASSQDIFDADTQYF TGCGCCAGCAGCCAAGATATTTTTGACGCAGATACGCAGTATTTT
TRBJ2-7 . many TRBV19 CASAWGDRASYEQYF TGTGCCAGTGCCTGGGGGGACAGAGCATCCTACGAGCAGTACTTC
TRBJ2-7 . many TRBV7-8 CASSPIVGSYEQYF TGTGCCAGCAGCCCTATCGTCGGAAGCTACGAGCAGTACTTC
TRBJ1-5 . many TRBV28 CASSSRVPNQPQHF TGTGCCAGCAGTTCCCGGGTCCCTAATCAGCCCCAGCATTTT
TRBJ2-3 . . TRBV12-3/TRBV12-4 CASNSVDETDTQYF TGTGCCAGCAACTCGGTGGATGAAACAGATACGCAGTATTTT
TRBJ2-3 . medium-sized TRBV29-1 CSVEDLGSRTDTQYF TGCAGCGTTGAAGATCTGGGGAGCCGCACAGATACGCAGTATTTT
TRBJ2-3 . few TRBV11-2 CASSLDPGSAYTDTQYF TGTGCCAGCAGCTTAGATCCGGGCAGCGCTTACACAGATACGCAGTATTTT
TRBJ1-4 . . TRBV7-2 CASSLQLNEKLFF TGTGCCAGCAGCTTACAGCTTAATGAAAAACTGTTTTTT
TRBJ1-5 . many TRBV4-3 CASSPSRTEYSNQPQHF TGCGCCAGCAGCCCGAGCCGGACGGAGTATAGCAATCAGCCCCAGCATTTT
TRBJ2-1 TRBD1 medium-sized TRBV4-3 CASSQWTGAGNEQFF TGCGCCAGCAGCCAATGGACAGGGGCAGGGAATGAGCAGTTCTTC
TRBJ2-7 TRBD1 many TRBV20-1 CSAGTGPVEYF TGCAGTGCTGGGACAGGCCCCGTTGAGTACTTC
TRBJ1-5 . many TRBV6-2/TRBV6-3 CASSYLDNGVYSNQPQHF TGTGCCAGCAGTTACCTGGACAATGGCGTTTATAGCAATCAGCCCCAGCATTTT
TRBJ2-3 TRBD2 many TRBV28 CASSVLAGSTDTQYF TGTGCCAGCAGCGTACTAGCGGGAAGCACAGATACGCAGTATTTT
TRBJ2-5 TRBD1 many TRBV23-1 CASSQSWQGAPQQETQYF TGCGCCAGCAGTCAATCGTGGCAGGGGGCCCCCCAACAAGAGACCCAGTACTTC
TRBJ1-1 . many TRBV6-2/TRBV6-3 CASGEGPPPEAFF TGTGCCAGCGGGGAGGGGCCCCCCCCTGAAGCTTTCTTT
TRBJ2-3 TRBD2 many TRBV5-1 CASSGPGTSWTDTQYF TGCGCCAGCAGCGGTCCCGGGACTAGCTGGACAGATACGCAGTATTTT
TRBJ2-3 . many TRBV12-3/TRBV12-4 CASSFPEGSRPDTQYF TGTGCCAGCAGTTTCCCAGAGGGGAGCAGACCAGATACGCAGTATTTT
TRBJ2-3 . medium-sized TRBV7-9 CANEQDTQYF TGTGCCAACGAACAGGATACGCAGTATTTT
TRBJ2-3 TRBD2 many TRBV6-2/TRBV6-3 CASSAGGRNTQYF TGTGCCAGCAGCGCGGGGGGCAGGAATACGCAGTATTTT
TRBJ2-5 . many TRBV7-9 CASSSGRGVETQYF TGTGCCAGCAGCTCCGGTAGAGGGGTCGAGACCCAGTACTTC
TRBJ2-7 TRBD2 medium-sized TRBV6-5 CASGGGLGGEQYF TGTGCCAGTGGCGGGGGGCTTGGCGGCGAGCAGTACTTC
TRBJ2-3 TRBD2 many TRBV11-2 CASSFGLAGGSDTQYF TGTGCCAGCAGCTTTGGACTAGCGGGAGGTTCAGATACGCAGTATTTT
TRBJ2-5 TRBD1 many TRBV30 CAWSPGQGGETQYF TGTGCCTGGAGCCCGGGACAGGGAGGTGAGACCCAGTACTTC
TRBJ1-1 . many TRBV6-5 CASSRIFEGRTEAFF TGTGCCAGCAGCAGAATCTTCGAGGGGAGGACTGAAGCTTTCTTT
TRBJ2-5 . many TRBV27 CASSLSASRRETQYF TGTGCCAGCAGTTTATCGGCTAGCAGGAGGGAGACCCAGTACTTC
TRBJ2-7 . many TRBV27 CASSWGWGYEQYF TGTGCCAGCAGTTGGGGCTGGGGCTACGAGCAGTACTTC
TRBJ2-3 . many TRBV5-6 CASSFGLRGNTQYF TGTGCCAGCAGCTTTGGTCTCAGGGGAAATACGCAGTATTTT
TRBJ2-5 . many TRBV10-2 CASSGRDSLQETQYF TGCGCCAGCAGTGGGAGGGACAGCCTCCAAGAGACCCAGTACTTC
TRBJ2-3 . many TRBV13 CASSQGSTDTQYF TGTGCCAGCAGCCAAGGGAGCACAGATACGCAGTATTTT
TRBJ2-7 TRBD2 many TRBV4-3 CASSPRTSRDEQYF TGCGCCAGCAGCCCGCGGACTAGCAGAGACGAGCAGTACTTC
TRBJ2-7 . many TRBV5-1 CASSRTGALDEQYF TGCGCCAGCAGCCGGACTGGCGCGCTCGACGAGCAGTACTTC
TRBJ2-2 . many TRBV3-1 CASSLTYGELFF TGTGCCAGCAGCCTGACCTACGGGGAGCTGTTTTTT
TRBJ1-3 . many TRBV6-6 CASSDLFDGYSGNTIYF TGTGCCAGCAGCGACCTCTTCGACGGGTACTCTGGAAACACCATATATTTT
TRBJ2-2 TRBD2 many TRBV9 CASGGSKTGGELFF TGTGCCAGTGGCGGGAGTAAGACGGGCGGGGAGCTGTTTTTT
TRBJ1-5 . many TRBV2 CASSQGNGNQPQHF TGTGCCAGCAGTCAGGGGAACGGGAATCAGCCCCAGCATTTT
TRBJ2-1 . many TRBV11-2 CASSLPSHLNEQFF TGTGCCAGCAGCCTACCGTCCCATTTGAATGAGCAGTTCTTC